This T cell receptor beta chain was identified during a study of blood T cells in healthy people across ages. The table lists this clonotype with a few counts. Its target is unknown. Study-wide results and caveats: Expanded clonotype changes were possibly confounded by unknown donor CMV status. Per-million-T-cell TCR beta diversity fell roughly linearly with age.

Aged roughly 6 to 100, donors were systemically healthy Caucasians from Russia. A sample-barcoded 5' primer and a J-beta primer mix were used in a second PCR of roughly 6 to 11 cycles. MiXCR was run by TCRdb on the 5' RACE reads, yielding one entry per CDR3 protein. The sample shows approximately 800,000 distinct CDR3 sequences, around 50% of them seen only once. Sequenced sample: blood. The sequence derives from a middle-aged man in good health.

The CDR3 sequence is CASSQEPGTIYGYTF. CDR3 nucleotide sequence: TGCGCCAGCAGCCAAGAGCCCGGGACAATCTATGGCTACACCTTC. The rearrangement links TRBV4-3 to TRBJ1-2; D is perhaps TRBD1 (6 bases). Germline-derived CDR1 and CDR2 are LGHNA and YSLEER. V shed 0 bases and J shed 4 bases, with 12 bases lying between them. The CDR3 contains 15 residues.